Below, 16 T cell receptor beta chains from the same sample are listed, as sequenced in a study of memory CD4+ T cells and cytomegalovirus serostatus. Generated by immunoSEQ multiplex PCR, the TCRdb table keeps only in-frame clones and is missing some. Of 80,000 or so clones listed, around 80% are singletons. Single viable CD3+CD4+CD8-CD45RO+ cells were sorted as the memory CD4+ T cells. What was sequenced was memory CD4+ T cells from blood. These receptors were taken from an adult in good health and CMV-seropositive.

V is TRBV6-5 and J is TRBJ1-2; D is undetermined. V was shortened by 0 bases and J by 8 bases, with 19 bases between the two germline ends. Germline lookup yields CDR1 MNHEY and CDR2 SVGAGI. The CDR3 contains 16 residues. The CDR3 loop reads CASSYSTPGRPSGYTF. CDR3 nucleotide sequence: TGTGCCAGCAGTTACTCGACCCCCGGCAGGCCCTCGGGCTACACCTTC.

The sample holds a few counts of this clone. The J gene is TRBJ1-5, the V gene TRBV10-3, with D possibly being TRBD1 (5 bases). Germline V gene data show CDR1 as ENHRY and CDR2 as SYGVKD. The V end was cut by 5 bases, the J end by 5 bases, with 13 bases between. The CDR3 has 14 amino acids. CDR3 sequence reads: CAISRERGDQPQHF. CDR3 nucleotides: TGTGCCATCAGTCGTGAGAGGGGCGATCAGCCCCAGCATTTT.

The gene calls are TRBV29-1 and TRBJ2-4; TRBD2 agrees at 8 bases. The CDR3 runs to 13 residues. V dropped 4 bases and J dropped 8; count of bases not matched to a gene: 7. Germline CDR1 and CDR2: SQVTM and ANQGSEA. CDR3 region: CSVGGTGGYIQYF. CDR3 DNA sequence: TGCAGCGTTGGCGGGACGGGGGGGTACATTCAGTACTTC.

The chain links TRBV7-2 to TRBJ2-3, with 8 nucleotides matching TRBD2. The V gene end was trimmed by 5 bases and the J gene end by 3 bases; junction bases not matched to a gene: 10. Germline lookup yields CDR1 SGHTA and CDR2 FQGNSA. The CDR3 covers 16 residues. The CDR3 loop is CASSTSGPGGTDTQYF. CDR3 coding DNA: TGTGCCAGCAGCACATCGGGCCCGGGAGGGACAGATACGCAGTATTTT.

The V call is TRBV18, the J call TRBJ1-4, with 9 bases aligning to TRBD1. This CDR3 is 16 amino acids long. CDR1 and CDR2 (germline): KGHSH, LQKENI. The V and J ends lost 3 bases and 7 bases, in that order; junction bases with no gene match: 9. The CDR3 DNA reads TGTGCCAGCTCACCGGGGCGCACAGGGGGCGGTGAAAAACTGTTTTTT. Encoded protein: CASSPGRTGGGEKLFF.

This clone was seen more than once but under ten times. The chain combines TRBV28 with TRBJ1-2; TRBD1 is a possible D gene (5 bases). The V end was cut by 7 bases, the J end by 0 bases, with 21 bases between. CDR3 length equals 17 residues. CDR1 is MDHEN and CDR2 is SYDVKM in the germline V gene. The CDR3 loop is CASTLEMGGLTNYGYTF. The CDR3 coding sequence is TGTGCCAGCACCTTAGAGATGGGGGGACTTACTAACTATGGCTACACCTTC.

This chain uses TRBV5-4 with TRBJ1-2, with D possibly being TRBD1 (6 bases). The CDR3 contains 14 residues. Germline V gene lookup returns CDR1 SGHNT and CDR2 YYREEE (reference sequence). The V end was cut by 0 bases, the J end by 8 bases, with 14 bases between. The CDR3 region is CASSLGGQLRGYTF. DNA for the CDR3: TGTGCCAGCAGCTTGGGTGGACAGCTGAGGGGCTACACCTTC.

The rearrangement joins TRBV28 to TRBJ2-5; D might be TRBD2 (6 bases). Germline CDR1 is MDHEN and CDR2 is SYDVKM. The CDR3 extends over 16 amino acids. The V end was cut by 4 bases, the J end by 0 bases, with 15 bases between. This CDR3 is CASSSPGSGDQETQYF. The CDR3 nucleotides read TGTGCCAGCAGTTCCCCGGGGTCGGGGGACCAAGAGACCCAGTACTTC. Together with reference TRBV28 and TRBJ2-5, the CDR3 gives the full variable domain: DVKVTQSSRYLVKRTGEKVFLECVQDMDHENMFWYRQDPGLGLRLIYFSYDVKMKEKGDIPEGYSVSREKKERFSLILESASTNQTSMYLCASSSPGSGDQETQYFGPGTRLLVL.

The chain uses TRBV5-1 and TRBJ1-4; possible D gene TRBD1, 6 bases. V was pared by 0 bases and J by 3 bases, with 9 bases between. The CDR3 sequence is 15 residues long. Germline V lookup: CDR1 SGHRS, CDR2 YFSETQ. CDR3 nucleotides: TGCGCCAGCAGCTTGGACAACAGGGCTAATGAAAAACTGTTTTTT. Translation gives CASSLDNRANEKLFF.

This clone came up once. This chain links TRBV28 with TRBJ1-2; TRBD1 might be the D (5 bases). V was trimmed by 5 bases and J by 2 bases, leaving 12 bases between them. This CDR3 comprises 14 residues. In germline, CDR1 is MDHEN, CDR2 SYDVKM. The CDR3 here is CASSAQQANYGYTF. The CDR3 DNA sequence: TGTGCCAGCAGTGCCCAACAGGCGAACTATGGCTACACCTTC.

The chain links TRBV29-1 to TRBJ1-1, with no clear D. V lost 5 bases and J 4 bases, leaving 8 bases between the germline ends. The germline V gene has CDR1 SQVTM and CDR2 ANQGSEA. The CDR3 contains 11 residues. In DNA, the CDR3 is TGCAGCGTTCCGGGTTTCACTGAAGCTTTCTTT. This translates into CSVPGFTEAFF. Drawing the rest from reference TRBV29-1 and TRBJ1-1, the complete variable domain is SAVISQKPSRDICQRGTSLTIQCQVDSQVTMMFWYRQQPGQSLTLIATANQGSEATYESGFVIDKFPISRPNLTFSTLTVSNMSPEDSSIYLCSVPGFTEAFFGQGTRLTVV.

This clone was counted a few times. The chain has TRBV7-2 and TRBJ1-1; 7 bases map to TRBD1. J gave up 5 bases and V 5 bases, and 5 bases lay outside the gene matches. The CDR3 length is 13 residues. Per germline, CDR1 SGHTA and CDR2 FQGNSA. The CDR3: CASSPTGDTEAFF. For the CDR3, the DNA is TGTGCCAGCAGCCCCACAGGGGATACTGAAGCTTTCTTT.

The DNA of the CDR3 is TGTGCCAGCAGCTTGGACAGCAATCAGCCCCAGCATTTT. It is translated as CASSLDSNQPQHF. The chain combines TRBV5-4 with TRBJ1-5; D not resolved. V was cut by 0 bases and J by 1 base, with 2 bases left in between. Per the germline V gene, CDR1 is SGHNT and CDR2 is YYREEE (reference sequence). The CDR3 loop spans 13 amino acids.

The chain is built from TRBV5-1 and TRBJ2-6; D call uncertain. Trimming pared 4 bases from V and 1 base from J, leaving 3 bases between. Germline V gene sequence: CDR1 SGHRS, CDR2 YFSETQ. This CDR3 is 13 amino acids long. CDR3 sequence (DNA): TGCGCCAGCAGCCATTCTGGGGCCAACGTCCTGACTTTC. Amino acids: CASSHSGANVLTF.

The chain recombines TRBV7-2 with TRBJ2-6, with TRBD1 matching over 9 bases. The CDR3 runs 16 residues. Looked up from germline, CDR1 is SGHTA and CDR2 is FQGNSA. The J segment lost 4 bases and the V segment lost 5 bases, leaving 6 bases of the junction unmatched. Here the CDR3 DNA reads TGTGCCAGCAGCCCCGGGACAGGGAAAGGGGCCAACGTCCTGACTTTC. Protein sequence: CASSPGTGKGANVLTF.

The chain employs TRBV7-6 and TRBJ1-2; D remains ambiguous. Trimming removed 4 bases at V and 4 bases at J, with 13 bases between. The CDR3 totals 14 residues. CDR1 is SGHVS and CDR2 is FNYEAQ in the germline V gene. The CDR3 reads CASSSGRNGYGYTF. CDR3 sequence (DNA): TGTGCCAGCAGCTCAGGACGCAATGGCTATGGCTACACCTTC.